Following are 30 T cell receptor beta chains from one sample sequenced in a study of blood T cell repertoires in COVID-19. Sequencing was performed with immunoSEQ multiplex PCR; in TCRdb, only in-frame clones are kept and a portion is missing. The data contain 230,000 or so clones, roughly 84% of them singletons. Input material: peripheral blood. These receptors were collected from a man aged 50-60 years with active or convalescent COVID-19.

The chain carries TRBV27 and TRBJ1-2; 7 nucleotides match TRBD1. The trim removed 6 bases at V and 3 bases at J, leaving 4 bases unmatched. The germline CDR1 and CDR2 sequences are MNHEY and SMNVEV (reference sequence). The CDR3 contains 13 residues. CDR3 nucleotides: TGTGCCAGCAGACAAACAGGGGACTATGGCTACACCTTC. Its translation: CASRQTGDYGYTF.

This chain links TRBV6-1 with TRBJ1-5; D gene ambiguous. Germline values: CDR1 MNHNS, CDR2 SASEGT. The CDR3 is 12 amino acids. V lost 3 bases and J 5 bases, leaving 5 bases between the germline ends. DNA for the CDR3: TGTGCCAGCAGTGATGGAGATCAGCCCCAGCATTTT. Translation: CASSDGDQPQHF.

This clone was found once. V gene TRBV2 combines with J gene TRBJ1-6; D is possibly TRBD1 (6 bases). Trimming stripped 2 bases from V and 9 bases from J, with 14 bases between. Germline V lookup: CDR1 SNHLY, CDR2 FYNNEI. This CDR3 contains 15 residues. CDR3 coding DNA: TGTGCCAGCAGTGAAATGGCAGGGGCGCGTTCACCCCTCCACTTT. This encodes CASSEMAGARSPLHF. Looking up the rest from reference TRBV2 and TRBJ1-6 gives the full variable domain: EPEVTQTPSHQVTQMGQEVILRCVPISNHLYFYWYRQILGQKVEFLVSFYNNEISEKSEIFDDQFSVERPDGSNFTLKIRSTKLEDSAMYFCASSEMAGARSPLHFGNGTRLTVT.

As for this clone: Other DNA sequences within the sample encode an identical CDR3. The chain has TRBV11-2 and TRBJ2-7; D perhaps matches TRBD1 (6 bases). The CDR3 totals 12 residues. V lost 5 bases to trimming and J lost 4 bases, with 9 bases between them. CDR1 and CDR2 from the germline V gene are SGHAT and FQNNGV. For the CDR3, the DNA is TGTGCCAGCAGCCCCCAGGGGTACGAGCAGTACTTC. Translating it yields CASSPQGYEQYF.

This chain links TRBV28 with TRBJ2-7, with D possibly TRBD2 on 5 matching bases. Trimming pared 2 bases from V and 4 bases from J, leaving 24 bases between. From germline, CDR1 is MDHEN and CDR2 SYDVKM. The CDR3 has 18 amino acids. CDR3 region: CASSLKQAKGLRAYEQYF. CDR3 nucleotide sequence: TGTGCCAGCAGTTTAAAGCAGGCTAAAGGACTTAGGGCTTACGAGCAGTACTTC.

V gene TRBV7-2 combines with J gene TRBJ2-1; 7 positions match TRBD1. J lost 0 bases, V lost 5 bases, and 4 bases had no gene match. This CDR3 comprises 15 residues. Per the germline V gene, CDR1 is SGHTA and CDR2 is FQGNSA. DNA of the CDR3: TGTGCCAGCAGCCGCGACAGGGACTCCTACAATGAGCAGTTCTTC. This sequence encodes CASSRDRDSYNEQFF. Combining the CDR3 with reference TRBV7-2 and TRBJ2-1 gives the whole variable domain GAGVSQSPSNKVTEKGKDVELRCDPISGHTALYWYRQSLGQGLEFLIYFQGNSAPDKSGLPSDRFSAERTGGSVSTLTIQRTQQEDSAVYLCASSRDRDSYNEQFFGPGTRLTVL.

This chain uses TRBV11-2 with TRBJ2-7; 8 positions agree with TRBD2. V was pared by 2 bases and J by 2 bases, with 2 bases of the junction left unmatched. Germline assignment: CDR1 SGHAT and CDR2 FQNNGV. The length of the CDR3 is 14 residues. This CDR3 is CASSLTSGAYEQYF. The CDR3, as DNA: TGTGCCAGCAGCTTAACTAGCGGCGCCTACGAGCAGTACTTC. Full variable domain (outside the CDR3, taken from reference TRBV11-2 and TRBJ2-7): EAGVAQSPRYKIIEKRQSVAFWCNPISGHATLYWYQQILGQGPKLLIQFQNNGVVDDSQLPKDRFSAERLKGVDSTLKIQPAKLEDSAVYLCASSLTSGAYEQYFGPGTRLTVT.

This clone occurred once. In DNA, the CDR3 is TGTGCCAGCAGCCAAGATATAGGCCAGGGGAATGGCTACACCTTC. This encodes CASSQDIGQGNGYTF. J is TRBJ1-2 and V is TRBV3-1 (or the pseudogene TRBV3-2); a weak D match, TRBD1 (6 bases). CDR1 and CDR2 from the germline V gene are LGHDT and YNNKEL (reference sequence). Trimming stripped 0 bases from V and 6 bases from J, with 14 bases between. This CDR3 is 15 amino acids long.

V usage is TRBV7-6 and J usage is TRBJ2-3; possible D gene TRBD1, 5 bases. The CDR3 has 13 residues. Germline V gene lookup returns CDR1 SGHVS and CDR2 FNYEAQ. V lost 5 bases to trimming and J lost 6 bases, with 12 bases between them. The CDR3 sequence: CASSPLRGDTQYF. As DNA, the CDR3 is TGTGCCAGCAGCCCGTTAAGGGGCGATACGCAGTATTTT.

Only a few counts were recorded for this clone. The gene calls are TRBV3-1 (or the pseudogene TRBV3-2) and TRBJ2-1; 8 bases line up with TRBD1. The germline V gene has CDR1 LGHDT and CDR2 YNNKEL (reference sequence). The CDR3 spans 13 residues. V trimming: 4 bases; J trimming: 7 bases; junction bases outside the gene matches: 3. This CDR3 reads CASSPDRVNEQFF. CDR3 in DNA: TGTGCCAGCAGCCCGGACAGGGTGAATGAGCAGTTCTTC.

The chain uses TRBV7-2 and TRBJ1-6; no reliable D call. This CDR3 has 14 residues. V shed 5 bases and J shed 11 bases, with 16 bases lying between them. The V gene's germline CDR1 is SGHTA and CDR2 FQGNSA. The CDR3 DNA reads TGTGCCAGCAGCCCCCGGCCGAGGAATACACCCCTCCACTTT. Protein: CASSPRPRNTPLHF.

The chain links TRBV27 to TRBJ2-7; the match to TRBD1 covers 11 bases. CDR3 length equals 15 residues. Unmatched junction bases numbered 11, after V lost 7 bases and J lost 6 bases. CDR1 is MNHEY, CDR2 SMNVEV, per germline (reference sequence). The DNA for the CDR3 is TGTGCCAGCATCCCTAGGACAGGGGGCGAAGGCGAGCAGTACTTC. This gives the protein CASIPRTGGEGEQYF.

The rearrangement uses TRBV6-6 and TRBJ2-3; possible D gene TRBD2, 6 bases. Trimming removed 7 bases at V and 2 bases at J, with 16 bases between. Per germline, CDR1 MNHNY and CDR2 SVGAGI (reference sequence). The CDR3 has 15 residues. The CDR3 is CASNRGEKDTDTQYF. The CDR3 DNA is TGTGCCAGCAATCGCGGGGAGAAAGACACAGATACGCAGTATTTT.

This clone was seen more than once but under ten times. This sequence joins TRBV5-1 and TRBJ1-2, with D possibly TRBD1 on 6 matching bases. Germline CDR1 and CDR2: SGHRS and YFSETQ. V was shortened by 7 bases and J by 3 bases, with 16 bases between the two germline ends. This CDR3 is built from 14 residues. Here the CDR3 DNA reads TGCGCCAGCGCTTGGGGGCCGACAGACTATGGCTACACCTTC. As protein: CASAWGPTDYGYTF.

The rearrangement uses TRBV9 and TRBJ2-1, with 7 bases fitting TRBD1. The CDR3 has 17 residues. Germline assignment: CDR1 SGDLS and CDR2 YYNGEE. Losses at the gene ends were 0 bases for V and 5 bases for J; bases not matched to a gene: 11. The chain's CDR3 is CASSVGVGEGANNEQFF. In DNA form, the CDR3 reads TGTGCCAGCAGCGTAGGGGTGGGTGAGGGGGCAAACAATGAGCAGTTCTTC.

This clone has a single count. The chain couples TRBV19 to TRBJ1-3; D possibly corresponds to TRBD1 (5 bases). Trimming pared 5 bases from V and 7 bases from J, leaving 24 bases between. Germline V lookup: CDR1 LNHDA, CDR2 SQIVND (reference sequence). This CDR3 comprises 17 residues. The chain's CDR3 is CASSLSSGTRDGNTIYF. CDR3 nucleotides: TGTGCCAGTAGTCTCTCTTCCGGGACTAGGGATGGGAACACCATATATTTT.

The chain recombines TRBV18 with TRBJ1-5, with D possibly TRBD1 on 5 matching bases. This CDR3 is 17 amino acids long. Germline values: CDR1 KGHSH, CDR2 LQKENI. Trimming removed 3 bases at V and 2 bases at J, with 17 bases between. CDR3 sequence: CASSPLGGGTGNQPQHF. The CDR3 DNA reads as TGTGCCAGCTCACCTCTGGGGGGGGGTACGGGCAATCAGCCCCAGCATTTT.

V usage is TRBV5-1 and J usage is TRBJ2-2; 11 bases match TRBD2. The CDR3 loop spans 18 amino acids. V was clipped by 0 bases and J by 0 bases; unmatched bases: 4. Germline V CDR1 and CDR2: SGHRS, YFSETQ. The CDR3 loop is CASSLGLAGGPNTGELFF. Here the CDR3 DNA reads TGCGCCAGCAGCTTGGGGCTAGCGGGGGGCCCGAACACCGGGGAGCTGTTTTTT.

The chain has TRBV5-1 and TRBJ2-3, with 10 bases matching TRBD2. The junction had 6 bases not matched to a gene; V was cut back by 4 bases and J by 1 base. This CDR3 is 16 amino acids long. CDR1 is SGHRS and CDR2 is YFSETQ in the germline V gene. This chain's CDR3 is CASSALTSGGTDTQYF. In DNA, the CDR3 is TGCGCCAGCAGCGCGCTCACTAGCGGGGGCACAGATACGCAGTATTTT. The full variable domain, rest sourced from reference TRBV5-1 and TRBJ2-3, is KAGVTQTPRYLIKTRGQQVTLSCSPISGHRSVSWYQQTPGQGLQFLFEYFSETQRNKGNFPGRFSGRQFSNSRSEMNVSTLELGDSALYLCASSALTSGGTDTQYFGPGTRLTVL.

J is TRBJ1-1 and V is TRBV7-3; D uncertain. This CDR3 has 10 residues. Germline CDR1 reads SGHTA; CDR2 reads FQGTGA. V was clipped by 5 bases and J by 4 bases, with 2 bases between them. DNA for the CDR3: TGTGCCAGCAGCCTCACTGAAGCTTTCTTT. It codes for CASSLTEAFF.

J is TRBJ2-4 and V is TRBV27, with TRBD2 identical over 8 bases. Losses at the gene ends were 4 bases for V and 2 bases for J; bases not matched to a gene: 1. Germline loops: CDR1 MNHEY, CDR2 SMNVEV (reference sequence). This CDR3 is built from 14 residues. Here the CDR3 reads CASSSGGSKNIQYF. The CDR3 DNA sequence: TGTGCCAGCAGTTCGGGGGGGTCCAAAAACATTCAGTACTTC.

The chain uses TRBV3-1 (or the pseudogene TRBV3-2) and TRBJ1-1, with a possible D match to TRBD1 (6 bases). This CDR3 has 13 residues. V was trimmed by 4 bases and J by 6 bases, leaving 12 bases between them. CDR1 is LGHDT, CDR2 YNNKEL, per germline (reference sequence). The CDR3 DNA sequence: TGTGCCAGCAGCCCCAACAGGGTCTCTGAAGCTTTCTTT. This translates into CASSPNRVSEAFF.

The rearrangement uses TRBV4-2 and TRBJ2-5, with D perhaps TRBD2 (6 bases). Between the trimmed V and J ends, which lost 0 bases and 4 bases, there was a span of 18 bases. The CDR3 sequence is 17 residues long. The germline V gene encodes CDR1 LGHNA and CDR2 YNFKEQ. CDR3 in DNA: TGTGCCAGCAGCCAAGATCGAGGCGTGGAACTAGCAGAGACCCAGTACTTC. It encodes CASSQDRGVELAETQYF.

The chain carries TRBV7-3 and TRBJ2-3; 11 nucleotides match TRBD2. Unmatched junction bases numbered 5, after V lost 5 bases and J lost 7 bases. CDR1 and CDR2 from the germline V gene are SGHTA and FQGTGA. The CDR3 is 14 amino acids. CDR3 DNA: TGTGCCAGCAGCCATAGCGGGGGGGCAAATACGCAGTATTTT. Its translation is CASSHSGGANTQYF.

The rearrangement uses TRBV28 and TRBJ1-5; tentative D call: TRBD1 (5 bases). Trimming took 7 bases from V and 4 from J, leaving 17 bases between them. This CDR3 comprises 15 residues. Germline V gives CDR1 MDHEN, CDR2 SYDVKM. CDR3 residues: CASKAGQGRNQPQHF. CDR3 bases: TGTGCCAGCAAGGCGGGGCAGGGAAGGAATCAGCCCCAGCATTTT.

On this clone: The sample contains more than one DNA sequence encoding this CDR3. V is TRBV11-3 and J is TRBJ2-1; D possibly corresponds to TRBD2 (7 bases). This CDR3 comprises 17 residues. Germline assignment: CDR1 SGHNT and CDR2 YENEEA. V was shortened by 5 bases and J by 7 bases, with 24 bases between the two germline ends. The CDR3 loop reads CASSHTVRGGAWNEQFF. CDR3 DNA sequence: TGTGCCAGCAGCCACACTGTGAGGGGGGGTGCCTGGAATGAGCAGTTCTTC.

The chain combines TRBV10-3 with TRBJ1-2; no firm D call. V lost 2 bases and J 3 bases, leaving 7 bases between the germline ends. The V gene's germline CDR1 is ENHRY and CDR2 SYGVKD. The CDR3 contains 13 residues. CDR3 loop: CAISEREDYGYTF. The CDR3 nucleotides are TGTGCCATCAGTGAGCGGGAGGACTATGGCTACACCTTC.

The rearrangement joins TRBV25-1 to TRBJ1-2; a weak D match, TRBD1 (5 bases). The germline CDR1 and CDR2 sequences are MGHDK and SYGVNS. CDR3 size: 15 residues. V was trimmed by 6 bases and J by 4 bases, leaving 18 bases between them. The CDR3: CASRVIGVSVYGYTF. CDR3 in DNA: TGTGCCAGCAGGGTTATAGGGGTATCGGTCTATGGCTACACCTTC.

The DNA of the CDR3 is TGTGCCAGCAGTTACCACACAGGGGGGTCTGAAGCTTTCTTT. As protein: CASSYHTGGSEAFF. The chain employs TRBV6-6 and TRBJ1-1, with 8 bases identical to TRBD1. CDR1 and CDR2 from the germline V gene are MNHNY and SVGAGI (reference sequence). The J segment lost 6 bases and the V segment lost 2 bases, leaving 5 bases of the junction unmatched. The CDR3 extends over 14 amino acids.

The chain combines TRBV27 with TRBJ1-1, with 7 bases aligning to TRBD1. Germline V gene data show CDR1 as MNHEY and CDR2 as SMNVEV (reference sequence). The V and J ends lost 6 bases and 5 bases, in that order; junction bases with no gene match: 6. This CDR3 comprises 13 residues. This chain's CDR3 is CASRDRPRTEAFF. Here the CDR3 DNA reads TGTGCCAGCAGGGACAGGCCGAGGACTGAAGCTTTCTTT.